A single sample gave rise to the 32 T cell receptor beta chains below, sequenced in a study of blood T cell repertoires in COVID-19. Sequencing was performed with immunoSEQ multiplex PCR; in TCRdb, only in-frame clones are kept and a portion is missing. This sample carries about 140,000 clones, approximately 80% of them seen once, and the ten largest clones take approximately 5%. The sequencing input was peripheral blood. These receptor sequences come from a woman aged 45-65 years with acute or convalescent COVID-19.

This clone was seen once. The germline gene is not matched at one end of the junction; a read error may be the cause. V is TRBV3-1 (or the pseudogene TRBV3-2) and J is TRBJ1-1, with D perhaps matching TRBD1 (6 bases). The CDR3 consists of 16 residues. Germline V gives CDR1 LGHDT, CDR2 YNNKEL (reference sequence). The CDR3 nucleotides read TGTGCCAGCAGCCAAGAGAGAGACAGGTTGAATACTGAAGCTTTCTTT. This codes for CASSQERDRLNTEAFF.

CDR3 region: CASSSETGMIYEQYF. The CDR3 coding sequence is TGCGCCAGCAGCTCGGAGACAGGAATGATCTACGAGCAGTACTTC. The J gene is TRBJ2-7, the V gene TRBV5-1; maybe TRBD1 (6 bases). Per germline, CDR1 SGHRS and CDR2 YFSETQ. Trimming took off 3 bases at V and 3 bases at J, with 16 bases between the two ends. The CDR3 is made up of 15 amino acids.

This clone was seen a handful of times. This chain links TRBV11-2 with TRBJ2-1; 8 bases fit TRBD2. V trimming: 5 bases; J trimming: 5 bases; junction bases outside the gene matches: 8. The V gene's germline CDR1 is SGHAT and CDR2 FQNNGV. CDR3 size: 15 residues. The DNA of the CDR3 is TGTGCCAGCAGCGCCCCGGGGGGGCACCACAATGAGCAGTTCTTC. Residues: CASSAPGGHHNEQFF.

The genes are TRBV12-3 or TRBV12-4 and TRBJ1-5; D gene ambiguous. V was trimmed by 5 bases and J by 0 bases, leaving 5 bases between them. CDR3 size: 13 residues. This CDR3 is CASSVLSNQPQHF. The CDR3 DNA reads TGTGCCAGCAGTGTACTTAGCAATCAGCCCCAGCATTTT.

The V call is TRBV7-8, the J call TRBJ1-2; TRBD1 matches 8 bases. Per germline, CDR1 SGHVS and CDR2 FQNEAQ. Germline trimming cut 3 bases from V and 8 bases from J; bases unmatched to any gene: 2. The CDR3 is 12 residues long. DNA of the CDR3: TGTGCCAGCAGCTTGACAGGGGACGGCTACACCTTC. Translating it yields CASSLTGDGYTF.

The DNA of the CDR3 is TGTGCCAGCAGTGGCCCCCCGGGAGGCAATCAGCCCCAGCATTTT. The encoded protein is CASSGPPGGNQPQHF. The gene calls are TRBV2 and TRBJ1-5; no definite D call. CDR1 and CDR2 from the germline V gene are SNHLY and FYNNEI. Trimming removed 4 bases at V and 2 bases at J, with 12 bases between. This CDR3 is 15 amino acids long.

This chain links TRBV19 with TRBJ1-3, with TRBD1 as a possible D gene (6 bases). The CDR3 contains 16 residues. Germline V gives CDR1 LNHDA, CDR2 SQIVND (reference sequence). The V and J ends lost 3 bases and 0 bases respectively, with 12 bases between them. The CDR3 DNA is TGTGCCAGTAGTATCTTGACAGGAACCTCTGGAAACACCATATATTTT. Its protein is CASSILTGTSGNTIYF.

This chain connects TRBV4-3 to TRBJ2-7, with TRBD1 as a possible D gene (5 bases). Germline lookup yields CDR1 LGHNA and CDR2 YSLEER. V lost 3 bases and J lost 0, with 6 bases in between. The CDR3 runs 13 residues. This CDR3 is CASSQGRSYEQYF. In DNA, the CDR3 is TGCGCCAGCAGCCAGGGGCGCTCCTACGAGCAGTACTTC.

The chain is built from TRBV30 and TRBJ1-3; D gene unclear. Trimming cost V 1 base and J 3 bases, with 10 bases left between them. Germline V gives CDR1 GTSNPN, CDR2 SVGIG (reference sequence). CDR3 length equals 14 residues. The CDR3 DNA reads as TGTGCCTGGAGTGAGGACTCCAGTGGAAACACCATATATTTT. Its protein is CAWSEDSSGNTIYF.

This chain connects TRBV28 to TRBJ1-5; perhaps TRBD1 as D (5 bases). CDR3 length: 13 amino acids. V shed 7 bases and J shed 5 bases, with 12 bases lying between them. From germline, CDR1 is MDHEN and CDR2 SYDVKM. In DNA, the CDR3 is TGTGCCAGCACCACAGGTTCCGATCAGCCCCAGCATTTT. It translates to CASTTGSDQPQHF.

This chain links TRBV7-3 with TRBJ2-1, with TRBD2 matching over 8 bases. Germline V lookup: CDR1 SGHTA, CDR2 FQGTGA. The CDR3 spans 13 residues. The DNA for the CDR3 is TGTGCTAGAACAGCGGGGGCCGGGGATGAGCAGTTCTTC. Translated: CARTAGAGDEQFF.

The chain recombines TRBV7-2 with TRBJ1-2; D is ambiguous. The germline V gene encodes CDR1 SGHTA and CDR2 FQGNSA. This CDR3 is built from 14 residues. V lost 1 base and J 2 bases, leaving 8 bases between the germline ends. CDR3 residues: CASSLEAGNYGYTF. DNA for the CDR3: TGTGCCAGCAGCTTAGAGGCAGGCAACTATGGCTACACCTTC.

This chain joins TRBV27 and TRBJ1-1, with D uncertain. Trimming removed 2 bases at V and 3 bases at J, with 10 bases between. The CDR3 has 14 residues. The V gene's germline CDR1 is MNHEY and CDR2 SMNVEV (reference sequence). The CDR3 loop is CASSLRRGHTEAFF. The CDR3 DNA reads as TGTGCCAGCAGTTTACGCCGGGGTCACACTGAAGCTTTCTTT.

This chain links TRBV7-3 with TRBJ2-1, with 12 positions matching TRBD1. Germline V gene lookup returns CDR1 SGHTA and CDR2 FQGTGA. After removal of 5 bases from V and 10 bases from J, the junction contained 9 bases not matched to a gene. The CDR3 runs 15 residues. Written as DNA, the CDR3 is TGTGCCAGCAGCATGGCGGGACAGGGGGCAGAGGAGCAGTTCTTC. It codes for CASSMAGQGAEEQFF.

CDR3 DNA: TGTGCCAGCAGTGAAATCCCGTACGAGCAGTACTTC. Residues: CASSEIPYEQYF. The chain is built from TRBV6-1 and TRBJ2-7; D call uncertain. V lost 2 bases to trimming and J lost 4 bases, with 6 bases between them. Germline V gene data show CDR1 as MNHNS and CDR2 as SASEGT. CDR3 length equals 12 residues.

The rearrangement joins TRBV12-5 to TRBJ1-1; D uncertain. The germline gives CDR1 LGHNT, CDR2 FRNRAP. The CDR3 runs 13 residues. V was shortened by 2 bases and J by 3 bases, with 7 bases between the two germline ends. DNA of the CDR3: TGTGCTAGTGGTTTGTACGGGGACACTGAAGCTTTCTTT. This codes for CASGLYGDTEAFF. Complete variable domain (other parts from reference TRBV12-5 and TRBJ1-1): DARVTQTPRHKVTEMGQEVTMRCQPILGHNTVFWYRQTMMQGLELLAYFRNRAPLDDSGMPKDRFSAEMPDATLATLKIQPSEPRDSAVYFCASGLYGDTEAFFGQGTRLTVV.

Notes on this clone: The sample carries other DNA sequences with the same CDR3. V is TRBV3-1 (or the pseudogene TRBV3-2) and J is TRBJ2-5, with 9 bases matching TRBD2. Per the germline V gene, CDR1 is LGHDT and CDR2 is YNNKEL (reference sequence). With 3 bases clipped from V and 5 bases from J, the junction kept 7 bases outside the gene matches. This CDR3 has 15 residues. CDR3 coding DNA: TGTGCCAGCAGCCAGGCGGGGGGGCCTCGGGAGACCCAGTACTTC. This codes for CASSQAGGPRETQYF.

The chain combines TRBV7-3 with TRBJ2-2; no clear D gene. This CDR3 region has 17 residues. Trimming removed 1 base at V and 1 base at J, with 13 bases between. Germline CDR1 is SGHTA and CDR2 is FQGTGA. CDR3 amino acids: CASSLSRVRLNTGELFF. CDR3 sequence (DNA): TGTGCCAGCAGCTTAAGCCGGGTCAGACTGAACACCGGGGAGCTGTTTTTT.

The CDR3 nucleotides read TGTGCCAGCAGCGAACAGAAAGGAAACACCATATATTTT. Its translation is CASSEQKGNTIYF. The chain combines TRBV11-2 with TRBJ1-3; no clear D. Per the germline V gene, CDR1 is SGHAT and CDR2 is FQNNGV. The CDR3 is 13 residues long. V was cut by 5 bases and J by 4 bases, with 9 bases left in between. Using reference TRBV11-2 and TRBJ1-3 for the parts outside the CDR3, the full variable domain is EAGVAQSPRYKIIEKRQSVAFWCNPISGHATLYWYQQILGQGPKLLIQFQNNGVVDDSQLPKDRFSAERLKGVDSTLKIQPAKLEDSAVYLCASSEQKGNTIYFGEGSWLTVV.

The CDR3 here is CASSVEGQGTDTQYF. The CDR3 bases are TGTGCCAGCAGCGTAGAGGGACAGGGCACAGATACGCAGTATTTT. The V gene is TRBV9, the J gene TRBJ2-3, with 8 bases fitting TRBD1. V lost 0 bases to trimming and J lost 1 base; unmatched junction nucleotides: 1. This CDR3 comprises 15 residues. Germline CDR1 and CDR2: SGDLS and YYNGEE.

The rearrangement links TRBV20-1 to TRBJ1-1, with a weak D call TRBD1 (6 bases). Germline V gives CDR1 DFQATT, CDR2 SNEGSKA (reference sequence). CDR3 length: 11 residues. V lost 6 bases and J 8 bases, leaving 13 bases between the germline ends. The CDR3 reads CSAPSGQEAFF. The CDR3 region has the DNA TGCAGTGCCCCCTCGGGACAAGAAGCTTTCTTT.

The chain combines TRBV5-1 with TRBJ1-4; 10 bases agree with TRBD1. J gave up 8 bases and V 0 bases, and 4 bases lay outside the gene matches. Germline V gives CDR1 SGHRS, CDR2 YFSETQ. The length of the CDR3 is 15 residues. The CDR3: CASSLADRGQEKLFF. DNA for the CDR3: TGCGCCAGCAGCTTGGCTGACAGGGGGCAAGAAAAACTGTTTTTT.

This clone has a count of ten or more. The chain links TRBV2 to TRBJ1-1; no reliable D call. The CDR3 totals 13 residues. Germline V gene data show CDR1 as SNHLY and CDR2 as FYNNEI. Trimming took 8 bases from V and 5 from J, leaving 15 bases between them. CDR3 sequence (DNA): TGTGCCAGCGTCGGGGATCCGGTAACTGAAGCTTTCTTT. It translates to CASVGDPVTEAFF.

CDR3 DNA: TGTGCCAGCAGCCGGGGGGGTTTCGAGACCCAGTACTTC. This translates into CASSRGGFETQYF. V usage is TRBV25-1 and J usage is TRBJ2-5, with 8 bases lining up with TRBD2. Germline CDR1 and CDR2: MGHDK and SYGVNS. CDR3 length: 13 residues. Germline trimming cut 6 bases from V and 5 bases from J; bases unmatched to any gene: 5.

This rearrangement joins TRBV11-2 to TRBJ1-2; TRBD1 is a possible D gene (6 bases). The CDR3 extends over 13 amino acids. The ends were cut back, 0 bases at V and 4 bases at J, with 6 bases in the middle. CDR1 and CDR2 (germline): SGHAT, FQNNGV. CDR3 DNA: TGTGCCAGCAGCTTAGACAGGGGCTATGGCTACACCTTC. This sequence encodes CASSLDRGYGYTF.

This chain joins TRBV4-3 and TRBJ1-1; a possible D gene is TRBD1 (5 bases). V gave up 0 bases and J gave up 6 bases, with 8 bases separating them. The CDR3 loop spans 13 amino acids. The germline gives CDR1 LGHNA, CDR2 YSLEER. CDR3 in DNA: TGCGCCAGCAGCCAAGAACCGGGGGCTGAAGCTTTCTTT. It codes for CASSQEPGAEAFF.

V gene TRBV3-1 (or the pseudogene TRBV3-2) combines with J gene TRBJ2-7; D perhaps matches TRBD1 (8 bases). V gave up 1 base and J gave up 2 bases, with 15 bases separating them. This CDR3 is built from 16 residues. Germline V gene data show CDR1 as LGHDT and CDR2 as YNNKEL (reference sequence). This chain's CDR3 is CASSQAQQGGTYEQYF. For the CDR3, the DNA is TGTGCCAGCAGCCAAGCTCAACAGGGGGGGACCTACGAGCAGTACTTC.

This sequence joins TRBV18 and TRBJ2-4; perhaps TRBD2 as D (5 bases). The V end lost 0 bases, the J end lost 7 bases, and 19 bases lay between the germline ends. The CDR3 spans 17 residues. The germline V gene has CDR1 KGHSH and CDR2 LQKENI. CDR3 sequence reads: CASSPPSLGGPHNIQYF. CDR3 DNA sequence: TGTGCCAGCTCACCACCGTCCCTTGGAGGTCCCCACAACATTCAGTACTTC.

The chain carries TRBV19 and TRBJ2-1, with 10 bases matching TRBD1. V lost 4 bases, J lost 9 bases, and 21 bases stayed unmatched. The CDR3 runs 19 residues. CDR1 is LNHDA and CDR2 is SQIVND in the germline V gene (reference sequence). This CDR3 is CASSTKHSGTGVAVGEQFF. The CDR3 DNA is TGTGCCAGTAGTACGAAGCACTCCGGGACAGGGGTCGCGGTCGGTGAGCAGTTCTTC.

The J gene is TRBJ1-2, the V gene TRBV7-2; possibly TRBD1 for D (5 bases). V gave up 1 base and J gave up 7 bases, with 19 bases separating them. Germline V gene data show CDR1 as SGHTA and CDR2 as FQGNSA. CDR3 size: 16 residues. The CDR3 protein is CASSLVGTGPQGGYTF. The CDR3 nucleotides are TGTGCCAGCAGCTTAGTAGGCACAGGCCCTCAGGGTGGCTACACCTTC.

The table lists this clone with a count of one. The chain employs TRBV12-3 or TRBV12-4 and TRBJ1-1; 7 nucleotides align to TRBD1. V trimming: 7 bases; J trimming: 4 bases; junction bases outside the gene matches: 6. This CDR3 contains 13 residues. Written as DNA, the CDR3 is TGTGCCAGCACCCGACAGGGCTTCACTGAAGCTTTCTTT. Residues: CASTRQGFTEAFF.

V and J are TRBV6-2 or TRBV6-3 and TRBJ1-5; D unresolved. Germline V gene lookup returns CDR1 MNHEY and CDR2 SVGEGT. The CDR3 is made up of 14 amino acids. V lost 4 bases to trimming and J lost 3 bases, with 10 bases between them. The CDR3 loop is CASSFTGVNQPQHF. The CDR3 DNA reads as TGTGCCAGCAGTTTTACCGGGGTCAATCAGCCCCAGCATTTT.